The clone carrying this TCR beta chain turned up a few times. No antigen is known for it. This specimen comes from a study of T-cell memory formation after mild COVID-19. Study context: Each donor largely had its own TCR clusters.

MiXCR was run by TCRdb on the 5' RACE reads, yielding one entry per CDR3 protein. The data show roughly 250,000 distinct CDR3 sequences, with about 17% seen just once and 3.5% to 4% held by the top ten. Study-level points and caveats: Mainly in CM and EM were contracting CD4+ clones; CD8+ were in EMRA.

The sequence was collected from a man aged 18-30 years who had mild COVID-19 (a few samples of this study predate the infection). Cell type and time point are not known. Sequencing was carried out using PBMCs or a T cell subset sorted from them (not recorded which).

CDR3 DNA sequence: TGCAGTGCTAGAAATAGCGGGGCCCCGGAGACCCAGTACTTC. This encodes CSARNSGAPETQYF. V gene TRBV20-1 combines with J gene TRBJ2-5; 8 positions agree with TRBD2. V trimming: 2 bases; J trimming: 5 bases; junction bases outside the gene matches: 7. The CDR3 sequence is 14 residues long. Germline V gene lookup returns CDR1 DFQATT and CDR2 SNEGSKA (reference sequence).